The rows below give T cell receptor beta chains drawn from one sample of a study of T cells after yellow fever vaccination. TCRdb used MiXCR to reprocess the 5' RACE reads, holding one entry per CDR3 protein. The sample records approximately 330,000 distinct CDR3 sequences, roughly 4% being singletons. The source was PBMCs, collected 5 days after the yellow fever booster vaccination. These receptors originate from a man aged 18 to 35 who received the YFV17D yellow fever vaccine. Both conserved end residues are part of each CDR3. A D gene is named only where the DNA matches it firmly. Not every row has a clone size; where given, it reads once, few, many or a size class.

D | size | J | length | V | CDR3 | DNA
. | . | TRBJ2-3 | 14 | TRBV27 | CASSFALATDTQYF | TGTGCCAGCAGTTTTGCGCTAGCAACAGATACGCAGTATTTT
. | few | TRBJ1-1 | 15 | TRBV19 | CASSILLEGNTEAFF | TGTGCCAGTAGTATTCTCCTGGAGGGGAACACTGAAGCTTTCTTT
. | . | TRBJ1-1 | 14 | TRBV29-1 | CSVVLRVTGTEAFF | TGCAGCGTTGTCCTCAGGGTGACAGGCACTGAAGCTTTCTTT
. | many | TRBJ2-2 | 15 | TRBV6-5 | CASSYRSPNTGELFF | TGTGCCAGCAGTTACCGGAGCCCGAACACCGGGGAGCTGTTTTTT
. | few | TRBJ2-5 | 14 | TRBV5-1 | CASSPPGAAETQYF | TGCGCCAGCAGCCCCCCCGGTGCGGCGGAGACCCAGTACTTC
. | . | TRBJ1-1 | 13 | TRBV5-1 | CASSLEPYTEAFF | TGCGCCAGCAGCTTAGAACCGTACACTGAAGCTTTCTTT
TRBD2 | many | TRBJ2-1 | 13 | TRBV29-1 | CSALRRGGREQFF | TGCAGCGCCTTGCGGCGGGGGGGCCGGGAGCAGTTCTTC
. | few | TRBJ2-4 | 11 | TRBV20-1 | CSAQTGNIQYF | TGCAGTGCACAGACGGGCAACATTCAGTACTTC
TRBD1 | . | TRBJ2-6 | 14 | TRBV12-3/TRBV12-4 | CASMQGAGANVLTF | TGTGCCAGCATGCAGGGGGCTGGGGCCAACGTCCTGACTTTC
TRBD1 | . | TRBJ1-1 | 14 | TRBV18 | CASSQGQRNTEAFF | TGTGCCAGCTCACAGGGACAGAGAAACACTGAAGCTTTCTTT
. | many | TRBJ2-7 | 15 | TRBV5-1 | CASSLASTNPYEQYF | TGCGCCAGCAGCTTGGCCTCTACAAACCCCTACGAGCAGTACTTC
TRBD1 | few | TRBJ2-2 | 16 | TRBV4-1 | CASSPPDRGAGGELFF | TGCGCCAGCAGCCCACCGGACAGGGGCGCTGGCGGGGAGCTGTTTTTT
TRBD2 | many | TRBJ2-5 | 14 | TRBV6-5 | CASRLAGGPETQYF | TGTGCCAGCAGACTAGCGGGGGGGCCAGAGACCCAGTACTTC
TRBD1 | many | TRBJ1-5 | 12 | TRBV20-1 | CSASQGDQPQHF | TGCAGTGCTAGCCAGGGGGATCAGCCCCAGCATTTT
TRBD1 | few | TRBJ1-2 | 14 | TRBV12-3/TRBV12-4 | CASRSTGSNYGYTF | TGTGCCAGCAGGTCGACAGGGTCTAACTATGGCTACACCTTC
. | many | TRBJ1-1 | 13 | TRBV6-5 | CASFNLIWTEAFF | TGTGCCAGCTTCAACCTAATCTGGACTGAAGCTTTCTTT
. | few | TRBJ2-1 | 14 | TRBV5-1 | CASSLAWRANEQFF | TGCGCCAGCAGCTTGGCCTGGAGAGCCAATGAGCAGTTCTTC
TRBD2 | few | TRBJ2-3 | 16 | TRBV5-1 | CASSATSGSGVDTQYF | TGCGCCAGCAGCGCGACTAGCGGGTCTGGAGTCGATACGCAGTATTTT
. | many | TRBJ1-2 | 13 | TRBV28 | CASVISENYGYTF | TGTGCCAGCGTCATTTCCGAAAACTATGGCTACACCTTC
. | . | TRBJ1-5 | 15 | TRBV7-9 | CASSLIGNGNQPQHF | TGTGCCAGCAGCTTAATAGGGAACGGCAATCAGCCCCAGCATTTT
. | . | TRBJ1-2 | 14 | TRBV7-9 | CASSPPSGLRGYTF | TGTGCCAGCAGCCCTCCGTCCGGGTTGCGTGGCTACACCTTC
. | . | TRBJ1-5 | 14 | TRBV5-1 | CASSVTGLREPQHF | TGCGCCAGCAGCGTGACAGGTTTGAGAGAGCCCCAGCATTTT
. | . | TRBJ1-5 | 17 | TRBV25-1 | CASSMGAGRTIYQPQHF | TGTGCCAGCAGTATGGGAGCCGGGCGAACAATTTATCAGCCCCAGCATTTT